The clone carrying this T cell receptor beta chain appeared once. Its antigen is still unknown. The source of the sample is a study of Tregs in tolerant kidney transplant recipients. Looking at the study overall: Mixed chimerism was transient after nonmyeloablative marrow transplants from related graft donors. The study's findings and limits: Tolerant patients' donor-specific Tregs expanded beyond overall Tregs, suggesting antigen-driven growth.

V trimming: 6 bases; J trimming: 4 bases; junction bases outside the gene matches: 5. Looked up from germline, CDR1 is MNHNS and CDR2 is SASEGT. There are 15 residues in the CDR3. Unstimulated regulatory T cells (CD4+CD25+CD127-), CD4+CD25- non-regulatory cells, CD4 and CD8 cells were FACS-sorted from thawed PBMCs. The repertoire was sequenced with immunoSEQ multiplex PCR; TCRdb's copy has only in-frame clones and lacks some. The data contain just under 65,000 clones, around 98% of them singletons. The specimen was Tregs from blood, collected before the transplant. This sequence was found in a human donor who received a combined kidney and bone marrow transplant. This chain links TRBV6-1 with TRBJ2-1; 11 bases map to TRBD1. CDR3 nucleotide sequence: TGTGCCAGCAGAGCAGGACAGGGGGCGTACAATGAGCAGTTCTTC. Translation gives CASRAGQGAYNEQFF.